This is a list of T cell receptor beta chains from one sample in a study of post-analysis software for immune sequencing data. One entry per CDR3 protein, called by TCRdb with MiXCR from the PCR reads. The sample consists of about 540,000 distinct CDR3 sequences, roughly 34% of them appearing once. Sequenced sample: blood. These receptors came from a girl under 18 with multiple sclerosis. Each CDR3 is given with its conserved first and last residue. Clone size is given for some rows only: seen once, a few or many times, or a class if the clone is expanded.

CDR3: CVSRLTYNEQFF
size: -
V: TRBV6-1

CDR3: CSVSAGELFF
size: few
V: TRBV29-1

CDR3: CASSPEGGGTSYEQYF
size: -
V: TRBV5-1

CDR3: CASSYGLAGATYEQYF
size: -
V: TRBV7-9

CDR3: CASSRTQGETQYF
size: few
V: TRBV12-3/TRBV12-4

CDR3: CSAGRDRGPDTQYF
size: -
V: TRBV20-1

CDR3: CATNRDSRDKQFF
size: -
V: TRBV15

CDR3: CASSYEGLANSPLHF
size: few
V: TRBV6-6

CDR3: CASSGTGQRLNIEYEQYF
size: -
V: TRBV5-1

CDR3: CASSQILNYNEQFF
size: few
V: TRBV27

CDR3: CASRLGQGANQPQHF
size: few
V: TRBV27

CDR3: CASSEALSSYNEQFF
size: once
V: TRBV2

CDR3: CASRASLVGGEQYF
size: -
V: TRBV6-5

CDR3: CASSPEGTGENYGCTF
size: -
V: TRBV6-2/TRBV6-3

CDR3: CASSAPSGGIGSETQYF
size: -
V: TRBV6-1